This record concerns one TCR beta chain sequence. The antigen remains undetermined. The data were obtained in a study of T cell responses to AZD1222 COVID-19 vaccine. General observations from the study: Repertoires were collected only later (after the peak T cell response had occurred).

The CDR3 is 15 residues long. The V gene lost 0 bases and the J gene lost 6 bases, with 11 bases spanning the gap. CDR1 SGHTA and CDR2 FQGNSA come from the germline V gene. Libraries were prepared by immunoSEQ multiplex PCR; TCRdb keeps only in-frame clonotypes and omits some of them. Here the sample spans just over 150,000 clones, around 85% being singletons. The TCR originated in an adult who had recovered from COVID-19. Sequenced material: peripheral blood, taken after recovery from COVID-19. This chain uses TRBV7-2 with TRBJ2-2; D uncertain. This CDR3 reads CASSLAVGIPGELFF. DNA for the CDR3: TGTGCCAGCAGCTTAGCGGTTGGGATACCCGGGGAGCTGTTTTTT. The whole variable domain, remainder taken from reference TRBV7-2 and TRBJ2-2, is GAGVSQSPSNKVTEKGKDVELRCDPISGHTALYWYRQSLGQGLEFLIYFQGNSAPDKSGLPSDRFSAERTGGSVSTLTIQRTQQEDSAVYLCASSLAVGIPGELFFGEGSRLTVL.